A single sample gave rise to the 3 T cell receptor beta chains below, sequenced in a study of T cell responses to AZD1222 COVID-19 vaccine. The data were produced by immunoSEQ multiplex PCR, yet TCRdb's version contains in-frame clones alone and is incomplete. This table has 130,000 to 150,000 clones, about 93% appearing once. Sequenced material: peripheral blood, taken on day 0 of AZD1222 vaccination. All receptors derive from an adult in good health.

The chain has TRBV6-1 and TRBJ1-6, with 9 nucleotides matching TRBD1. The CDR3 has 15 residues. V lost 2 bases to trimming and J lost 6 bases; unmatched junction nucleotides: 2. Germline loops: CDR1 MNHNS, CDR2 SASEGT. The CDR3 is CASSELDRGNSPLHF. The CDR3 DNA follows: TGTGCCAGCAGTGAACTGGACAGGGGTAATTCACCCCTCCACTTT.

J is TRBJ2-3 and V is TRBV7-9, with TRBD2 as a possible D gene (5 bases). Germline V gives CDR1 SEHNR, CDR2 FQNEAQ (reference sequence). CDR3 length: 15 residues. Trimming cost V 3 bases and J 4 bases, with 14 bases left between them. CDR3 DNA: TGTGCCAGCAGCTTTTGGGTGGGAGTCTCAGATACGCAGTATTTT. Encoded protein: CASSFWVGVSDTQYF.

CDR3 in amino acids: CASSSSRGLNEQFF. The CDR3 region has the DNA TGTGCCAGCAGCTCCTCCAGGGGGCTCAATGAGCAGTTCTTC. This chain links TRBV11-3 with TRBJ2-1; the match to TRBD1 covers 8 bases. V was pared by 4 bases and J by 6 bases, with 5 bases of the junction left unmatched. The CDR3 has 14 amino acids. The germline V gene has CDR1 SGHNT and CDR2 YENEEA.